This T cell receptor (beta chain) is from a study of CD8+CD57+ T cells in acquired aplastic anemia. All patients picked for sequencing had shown, by flow cytometry, an expansion of CD8+CD57+ cells. TCR beta VDJ and CDR3 profiles were obtained from a genomic DNA template. TCRdb processed the reads anew with MiXCR; each CDR3 protein has one entry. Of approximately 40,000 distinct CDR3 sequences in the sample, 60% to 80% were seen once. The CDR3 totals 14 residues. The trim removed 4 bases at V and 1 base at J, leaving 2 bases unmatched. From germline, CDR1 is SNHLY and CDR2 FYNNEI. Material for sequencing was sorted CD4+, CD8+, or CD8+CD57+ T cells (not recorded which) from PBMCs. The sequence was collected from a human donor with aplastic anemia. The chain recombines TRBV2 with TRBJ2-3, with 7 bases lining up with TRBD1. Here the CDR3 reads CASSGGTGTDTQYF. CDR3 sequence (DNA): TGTGCCAGCAGTGGGGGGACAGGCACAGATACGCAGTATTTT. Complete variable domain (other parts from reference TRBV2 and TRBJ2-3): EPEVTQTPSHQVTQMGQEVILRCVPISNHLYFYWYRQILGQKVEFLVSFYNNEISEKSEIFDDQFSVERPDGSNFTLKIRSTKLEDSAMYFCASSGGTGTDTQYFGPGTRLTVL.